This passage covers 25 T cell receptor beta chains from one sample sequenced in a study of blood T cell repertoires in COVID-19. The method was immunoSEQ multiplex PCR; TCRdb's version includes in-frame clones alone and lacks a portion of them. The sample has about 130,000 clones; around three quarters are singletons. The sequenced sample consisted of peripheral blood. The receptors come from a man aged 40-49 years with active or convalescent COVID-19.

The rearrangement uses TRBV3-1 (or the pseudogene TRBV3-2) and TRBJ1-2; D might be TRBD1 (5 bases). The CDR3 is 15 residues long. The germline V gene encodes CDR1 LGHDT and CDR2 YNNKEL (reference sequence). The ends were cut back, 4 bases at V and 5 bases at J, with 17 bases in the middle. CDR3 sequence reads: CASSPASGIAYGYTF. The CDR3, as DNA: TGTGCCAGCAGCCCAGCATCAGGGATTGCTTATGGCTACACCTTC.

V usage is TRBV24-1 and J usage is TRBJ2-7; D gene uncertain. The CDR3 has 14 residues. Trimming cost V 2 bases and J 2 bases, with 9 bases left between them. Germline CDR1 reads KGHDR; CDR2 reads SFDVKD. The CDR3 loop is CATSDSRVPYEQYF. CDR3 nucleotide sequence: TGTGCCACCAGTGATTCACGGGTCCCCTACGAGCAGTACTTC.

This sequence joins TRBV5-1 and TRBJ2-5, with D uncertain. CDR1 and CDR2 (germline): SGHRS, YFSETQ. The CDR3 contains 15 residues. Deletions cut 2 bases from V and 5 bases from J, with 16 bases between. The CDR3, as DNA: TGCGCCAGCAGCTTACTACGCCGCGAAGTGGAGACCCAGTACTTC. Its translation is CASSLLRREVETQYF.

The gene calls are TRBV10-3 and TRBJ2-3, with 10 bases lining up with TRBD2. The germline gives CDR1 ENHRY, CDR2 SYGVKD. V lost 3 bases and J lost 2; bases outside the gene matches: 2. This CDR3 has 15 residues. CDR3 sequence: CAISELAGFTDTQYF. In nucleotides, the CDR3 is TGTGCCATCAGTGAACTAGCGGGATTCACAGATACGCAGTATTTT.

The V gene is TRBV9, the J gene TRBJ2-1; TRBD2 aligns across 7 bases. This CDR3 contains 16 residues. V lost 4 bases and J lost 4; bases outside the gene matches: 11. Germline V lookup: CDR1 SGDLS, CDR2 YYNGEE. For the CDR3, the DNA is TGTGCCAGCAGCCCTCTCGTTCTAGCGGTTTACAATGAGCAGTTCTTC. This sequence encodes CASSPLVLAVYNEQFF.

The V call is TRBV9, the J call TRBJ2-1; no firm D call. CDR1 is SGDLS and CDR2 is YYNGEE in the germline V gene. V shed 4 bases and J shed 5 bases, with 16 bases lying between them. The CDR3 sequence is 15 residues long. CDR3 loop: CASSPSRKSDNEQFF. The CDR3 DNA is TGTGCCAGCAGCCCATCTAGAAAAAGTGACAATGAGCAGTTCTTC.

V is TRBV5-1 and J is TRBJ1-2; weak D call: TRBD1 (6 bases). The CDR3 runs to 11 residues. Trimming left V 4 bases short and J 8 bases short, with 9 bases between. Germline V gene sequence: CDR1 SGHRS, CDR2 YFSETQ. CDR3 sequence reads: CASSGQWGYTF. DNA of the CDR3: TGCGCCAGCAGCGGACAGTGGGGCTACACCTTC.

The V gene is TRBV5-1, the J gene TRBJ1-6, with D perhaps TRBD1 (6 bases). CDR3 size: 15 residues. Germline-derived CDR1 and CDR2 are SGHRS and YFSETQ. Trimming stripped 2 bases from V and 7 bases from J, with 13 bases between. In DNA, the CDR3 is TGCGCCAGCAGCTTTTCTACCGGGACAAATTCACCCCTCCACTTT. This codes for CASSFSTGTNSPLHF.

Many counts were recorded for this clone. The rearrangement links TRBV5-4 to TRBJ2-2; 11 bases map to TRBD2. Unmatched junction bases numbered 5, after V lost 9 bases and J lost 4 bases. Germline V gene data show CDR1 as SGHNT and CDR2 as YYREEE (reference sequence). This CDR3 spans 14 amino acids. The CDR3 here is CATVAGGGTGELFF. The CDR3 DNA follows: TGTGCCACTGTAGCGGGAGGGGGCACCGGGGAGCTGTTTTTT.

The V gene is TRBV4-3, the J gene TRBJ2-3; 10 bases are a match to TRBD2. Germline assignment: CDR1 LGHNA and CDR2 YSLEER. CDR3 size: 18 residues. V gave up 4 bases and J gave up 1 base; unmatched junction bases: 11. In nucleotides, the CDR3 is TGCGCCAGCAGCCCACAACCACCAACTAGCGGGGGCACAGATACGCAGTATTTT. Its protein is CASSPQPPTSGGTDTQYF.

The chain combines TRBV27 with TRBJ1-4, with unresolved D. The length of the CDR3 is 15 residues. Germline lookup yields CDR1 MNHEY and CDR2 SMNVEV (reference sequence). Trimming pared 2 bases from V and 3 bases from J, leaving 10 bases between. The CDR3 here is CASSLGLSSNEKLFF. The CDR3 region has the DNA TGTGCCAGCAGTTTAGGGCTCAGCTCTAATGAAAAACTGTTTTTT.

V is TRBV19 and J is TRBJ2-7, with TRBD1 matching over 7 bases. CDR1 and CDR2 from the germline V gene are LNHDA and SQIVND (reference sequence). Losses at the gene ends were 6 bases for V and 4 bases for J; bases not matched to a gene: 3. The CDR3 contains 12 residues. The CDR3 loop reads CASRKTGYEQYF. Here the CDR3 DNA reads TGTGCCAGTAGAAAGACAGGGTACGAGCAGTACTTC.

This clone was counted a few times. The chain uses TRBV18 and TRBJ1-2, with D maybe TRBD1 (5 bases). Trimming shortened V by 3 bases and J by 5 bases, and 10 bases separated the two germline ends. Germline CDR1 KGHSH, CDR2 LQKENI. This CDR3 is 13 amino acids long. The CDR3: CASSPATEYGYTF. In DNA form, the CDR3 reads TGTGCCAGCTCACCCGCGACAGAGTATGGCTACACCTTC.

This rearrangement joins TRBV7-8 to TRBJ2-1; 8 bases line up with TRBD1. In germline, CDR1 is SGHVS, CDR2 FQNEAQ. V was pared by 7 bases and J by 5 bases, with 10 bases of the junction left unmatched. This CDR3 spans 15 amino acids. The CDR3 DNA reads TGTGCCAGCAAACAGGGGGACAGTTTAAACAATGAGCAGTTCTTC. Its translation: CASKQGDSLNNEQFF.

The chain has TRBV19 and TRBJ2-7, with 8 bases aligning to TRBD1. CDR3 length equals 14 residues. Germline trimming cut 5 bases from V and 6 bases from J; bases unmatched to any gene: 9. Germline V gene lookup returns CDR1 LNHDA and CDR2 SQIVND (reference sequence). Written as DNA, the CDR3 is TGTGCCAGTAGTTACTCGGGACAGGAAAGCGAGCAGTACTTC. It specifies CASSYSGQESEQYF. The complete variable domain, with remaining parts taken from reference TRBV19 and TRBJ2-7, reads DGGITQSPKYLFRKEGQNVTLSCEQNLNHDAMYWYRQDPGQGLRLIYYSQIVNDFQKGDIAEGYSVSREKKESFPLTVTSAQKNPTAFYLCASSYSGQESEQYFGPGTRLTVT.

This clone was recorded only once. The chain carries TRBV29-1 and TRBJ1-4; unclear D gene. Germline V gene sequence: CDR1 SQVTM, CDR2 ANQGSEA. Trimming took 2 bases from V and 8 from J, leaving 12 bases between them. This CDR3 has 13 residues. The CDR3 is CSVEYSSFEKLFF. The DNA of the CDR3 is TGCAGCGTTGAATACAGCTCTTTCGAAAAACTGTTTTTT.

V and J are TRBV28 and TRBJ1-4; D not certain. V was trimmed by 2 bases and J by 7 bases, leaving 14 bases between them. Germline V gene lookup returns CDR1 MDHEN and CDR2 SYDVKM. The CDR3 runs to 15 residues. CDR3 bases: TGTGCCAGCAGTTTACCAGAGGGTAGGACTGAAAAACTGTTTTTT. It encodes CASSLPEGRTEKLFF.

J is TRBJ1-2 and V is TRBV5-1, with 9 bases that match TRBD1. V dropped 0 bases and J dropped 3; count of bases not matched to a gene: 12. The CDR3 totals 18 residues. In germline, CDR1 is SGHRS, CDR2 YFSETQ. The CDR3 is CASSLGPGGQGIDYGYTF. CDR3 DNA: TGCGCCAGCAGCTTGGGGCCCGGTGGACAGGGGATAGACTATGGCTACACCTTC. Drawing the rest from reference TRBV5-1 and TRBJ1-2, the complete variable domain is KAGVTQTPRYLIKTRGQQVTLSCSPISGHRSVSWYQQTPGQGLQFLFEYFSETQRNKGNFPGRFSGRQFSNSRSEMNVSTLELGDSALYLCASSLGPGGQGIDYGYTFGSGTRLTVV.

This chain links TRBV28 with TRBJ1-5; D is perhaps TRBD1 (5 bases). V lost 7 bases, J lost 6 bases, and 16 bases lay in between. CDR3 size: 14 residues. From germline, CDR1 is MDHEN and CDR2 SYDVKM. CDR3 residues: CASTVGGARQPQHF. The DNA of the CDR3 is TGTGCCAGCACCGTGGGGGGTGCGCGTCAGCCCCAGCATTTT. The full variable domain, in which reference TRBV28 and TRBJ1-5 provide the parts outside the CDR3, is DVKVTQSSRYLVKRTGEKVFLECVQDMDHENMFWYRQDPGLGLRLIYFSYDVKMKEKGDIPEGYSVSREKKERFSLILESASTNQTSMYLCASTVGGARQPQHFGDGTRLSIL.

The chain recombines TRBV20-1 with TRBJ2-1; tentatively, D is TRBD2 (6 bases). CDR3 length equals 11 residues. V was clipped by 5 bases and J by 10 bases, with 12 bases between them. Germline lookup yields CDR1 DFQATT and CDR2 SNEGSKA (reference sequence). CDR3 loop: CSAGSGPEQFF. The CDR3, as DNA: TGCAGTGCTGGGAGCGGGCCAGAGCAGTTCTTC.

The chain combines TRBV11-2 with TRBJ2-1; 10 bases match TRBD1. Germline CDR1 SGHAT, CDR2 FQNNGV. V trimming: 3 bases; J trimming: 7 bases; junction bases outside the gene matches: 6. The CDR3 has 15 residues. The CDR3 DNA follows: TGTGCCAGCAGCTTCGGGACAGGGGCAGGGAATGAGCAGTTCTTC. As protein: CASSFGTGAGNEQFF.

The V gene is TRBV5-1, the J gene TRBJ2-2; maybe TRBD1 (6 bases). Germline values: CDR1 SGHRS, CDR2 YFSETQ. This CDR3 contains 14 residues. Deletions cut 5 bases from V and 5 bases from J, with 13 bases between. In DNA, the CDR3 is TGCGCCAGCAGGATCGGACAGATAACCGGGGAGCTGTTTTTT. Its protein product is CASRIGQITGELFF.

The chain is built from TRBV2 and TRBJ1-1; no reliable D call. Looked up from germline, CDR1 is SNHLY and CDR2 is FYNNEI. The CDR3 is made up of 13 amino acids. The germline V and J ends were trimmed by 4 bases and 2 bases, with 8 bases remaining between them. The CDR3 reads CASSANRNTEAFF. CDR3 DNA: TGTGCCAGCAGTGCCAACAGAAACACTGAAGCTTTCTTT.

V gene TRBV29-1 combines with J gene TRBJ2-7; 9 bases are a match to TRBD2. The CDR3 consists of 12 residues. Germline CDR1 reads SQVTM; CDR2 reads ANQGSEA. V shed 4 bases, J shed 4 bases, and the junction held 2 bases outside the gene matches. DNA for the CDR3: TGCAGCGTTGCCAGCGGGAGGTACGAGCAGTACTTC. Its translation is CSVASGRYEQYF.

The chain joins TRBV19 to TRBJ2-5, with a possible D match to TRBD2 (6 bases). The CDR3 extends over 14 amino acids. The V end lost 10 bases, the J end lost 2 bases, and 17 bases lay between the germline ends. The germline gives CDR1 LNHDA, CDR2 SQIVND (reference sequence). CDR3 in amino acids: CAIPPERAQETQYF. The CDR3 DNA reads TGTGCCATCCCCCCGGAGCGGGCTCAAGAGACCCAGTACTTC.